This T cell receptor (beta chain) appears in the sequencing data of a study of cytomegalovirus exposure and HLA in healthy donors. Notes on the study in general: A missense variant in DCLRE1C was later tied to TCR beta V- and J-gene trimming.

PCR involved 60 Vbeta and 13 Jbeta primers. Sequencing used immunoSEQ multiplex PCR; TCRdb keeps in-frame clones, though not all of them. This table holds under 250,000 clones, 70% to 85% found once. As regards this clone: Its matching antigen is unknown.

V shed 5 bases, J shed 2 bases, and the junction held 2 bases outside the gene matches. Germline lookup yields CDR1 LNHNV and CDR2 YYDKDF (reference sequence). This CDR3 comprises 14 residues. The receptor's source is a male donor in good health and CMV-seronegative. Source material: PBMCs. The chain recombines TRBV15 with TRBJ2-3, with TRBD1 matching 9 bases. The CDR3 DNA is TGTGCCACCAGCCGGGACAGGGACACAGATACGCAGTATTTT. This gives the protein CATSRDRDTDTQYF.